The 18 T cell receptor beta chains listed next were all sequenced from one sample in a study of shared clonotypes between healthy human individuals. Profiling relied on immunoSEQ multiplex PCR, and the TCRdb table lists in-frame clones only, not all of them. The sample gives 2 million to 3 million clones, approximately 94% of which show up once; roughly 0.36% is in the top ten. Sequenced: naive CD4+ T cells from PBMCs. As to subset: CD45RA+ positively selected. The receptor set was obtained from a man aged 18-30 years in good health. Some clones in this sample may be carry-over from other donors' samples.

On this clone: A junction end diverges from the germline sequence, so it may reflect a read error. This chain uses TRBV20-1 with TRBJ2-1; D call uncertain. Germline CDR1 DFQATT, CDR2 SNEGSKA (reference sequence). The CDR3 runs to 10 residues. This CDR3 is CSASPSDRIF. CDR3 DNA: TGCAGTGCTAGCCCTTCCGACCGGATCTTC.

The chain combines TRBV5-4 with TRBJ2-5, with 11 nucleotides matching TRBD2. Germline CDR1 reads SGHNT; CDR2 reads YYREEE (reference sequence). There are 16 residues in the CDR3. After removal of 0 bases from V and 1 base from J, the junction contained 2 bases not matched to a gene. CDR3 protein: CASSLASGRPQETQYF. The CDR3 DNA reads as TGTGCCAGCAGCTTGGCTAGCGGGAGGCCCCAAGAGACCCAGTACTTC.

This chain joins TRBV5-4 and TRBJ2-3; D is unclear. Trimming removed 0 bases at V and 5 bases at J, with 10 bases between. This CDR3 has 14 residues. Germline CDR1 SGHNT, CDR2 YYREEE (reference sequence). The CDR3 DNA reads as TGTGCCAGCAGCTTGGACCAGTCGGGAGATACGCAGTATTTT. Translating it yields CASSLDQSGDTQYF.

V is TRBV19 and J is TRBJ1-5; 10 bases map to TRBD1. There are 15 residues in the CDR3. Looked up from germline, CDR1 is LNHDA and CDR2 is SQIVND (reference sequence). V gave up 6 bases and J gave up 5 bases; unmatched junction bases: 7. The CDR3 DNA reads as TGTGCCAGTAGCCGTGACAGGGGGCGTCATCAGCCCCAGCATTTT. Its translation: CASSRDRGRHQPQHF.

This clone was observed a few times. The chain employs TRBV28 and TRBJ1-2; no clear D. The CDR3 has 13 amino acids. Trimming left V 7 bases short and J 8 bases short, with 17 bases between. Germline CDR1 and CDR2: MDHEN and SYDVKM. The CDR3 loop is CASTDPGVGGYTF. Here the CDR3 DNA reads TGTGCCAGCACCGACCCCGGGGTAGGAGGCTACACCTTC.

J is TRBJ2-2 and V is TRBV7-9; 7 nucleotides line up with TRBD2. This CDR3 region has 18 residues. Unmatched junction bases numbered 13, after V lost 0 bases and J lost 6 bases. The germline V gene encodes CDR1 SEHNR and CDR2 FQNEAQ (reference sequence). DNA of the CDR3: TGTGCCAGCAGCTTAGCTTTCGCAGCTGCGGGAGTAGCCGGGGAGCTGTTTTTT. It yields the protein CASSLAFAAAGVAGELFF.

On this clone: The same CDR3 also results from other DNA sequences found in this sample. The rearrangement links TRBV5-1 to TRBJ2-3; no firm D call. Per the germline V gene, CDR1 is SGHRS and CDR2 is YFSETQ. Trimming pared 0 bases from V and 1 base from J, leaving 6 bases between. There are 14 residues in the CDR3. The CDR3 DNA reads TGCGCCAGCAGCTTGGTTGCGGGCACAGATACGCAGTATTTT. Residues: CASSLVAGTDTQYF.

V usage is TRBV11-2 and J usage is TRBJ2-3; D ambiguous. The CDR3 consists of 16 residues. Germline CDR1 is SGHAT and CDR2 is FQNNGV. V lost 2 bases, J lost 5 bases, and 17 bases lay in between. The DNA for the CDR3 is TGTGCCAGCAGCTTACGAAGCCTTATAACCCGAGATACGCAGTATTTT. Encoded protein: CASSLRSLITRDTQYF.

This sequence joins TRBV6-9 and TRBJ2-1; D unclear. V lost 3 bases and J lost 2, with 8 bases in between. The CDR3 runs 14 residues. The germline CDR1 and CDR2 sequences are MNHGY and SVAAGI. For the CDR3, the DNA is TGTGCCAGCAGTTACTCGAGGCCCTACAATGAGCAGTTCTTC. Translated: CASSYSRPYNEQFF.

The genes are TRBV4-1 and TRBJ2-3; 8 bases agree with TRBD1. Germline V CDR1 and CDR2: MGHRA, YSYEKL. V dropped 4 bases and J dropped 6; count of bases not matched to a gene: 9. The CDR3 spans 15 residues. CDR3 sequence (DNA): TGCGCCAGCAGCCGCGGACAGGGCCTAGTGGATACGCAGTATTTT. Its protein is CASSRGQGLVDTQYF.

A note on this clone: One junction end does not reproduce the germline sequence, and a read error may be involved. CDR3 region: CVTFRGVSGETQYF. The CDR3 DNA follows: TGCGTCACTTTCAGGGGGGTATCAGGGGAGACCCAGTACTTC. The chain links TRBV27 to TRBJ2-5; D may be TRBD1 (7 bases). The germline gives CDR1 MNHEY, CDR2 SMNVEV (reference sequence). This CDR3 is 14 amino acids long.

This clone was seen only once. The identical CDR3 is also encoded by other nucleotide sequences in the sample. The rearrangement links TRBV4-1 to TRBJ2-1; D not resolved. Germline V lookup: CDR1 MGHRA, CDR2 YSYEKL. V was shortened by 1 base and J by 0 bases, with 7 bases between the two germline ends. The CDR3 is made up of 15 amino acids. CDR3 sequence reads: CASSQAGSSYNEQFF. CDR3 DNA sequence: TGCGCCAGCAGCCAAGCCGGCAGCTCCTACAATGAGCAGTTCTTC.

The chain uses TRBV29-1 and TRBJ2-5; TRBD1 might be the D (5 bases). CDR3 length: 12 residues. CDR1 is SQVTM, CDR2 ANQGSEA, per germline. The chain's CDR3 is CTGRAGQETQYF. CDR3 sequence (DNA): TGCACCGGAAGGGCAGGGCAAGAGACCCAGTACTTC.

A single count supports this clone. The chain has TRBV9 and TRBJ2-7; the match to TRBD1 covers 7 bases. Trimming cost V 4 bases and J 3 bases; bases outside gene matches: 13. CDR3 size: 16 residues. The V gene's germline CDR1 is SGDLS and CDR2 YYNGEE. The CDR3: CASSSRGWDSYYEQYF. The CDR3 DNA follows: TGTGCCAGCAGCTCCCGGGGTTGGGACAGCTACTACGAGCAGTACTTC.

This chain links TRBV4-2 with TRBJ2-1; the D gene is possibly TRBD1 (9 bases). V shed 3 bases and J shed 5 bases, with 20 bases lying between them. CDR1 and CDR2 (germline): LGHNA, YNFKEQ. This CDR3 spans 17 amino acids. CDR3 bases: TGTGCCAGCAGCCACCGACAGGGGGGCGGGGGGCACAATGAGCAGTTCTTC. It translates to CASSHRQGGGGHNEQFF.

The V gene is TRBV7-6, the J gene TRBJ2-2, with a weak D call TRBD2 (6 bases). The CDR3 length is 15 residues. Germline assignment: CDR1 SGHVS and CDR2 FNYEAQ. Trimming took off 0 bases at V and 2 bases at J, with 7 bases between the two ends. CDR3 in amino acids: CASSLALANTGELFF. Here the CDR3 DNA reads TGTGCCAGCAGCTTAGCACTAGCAAACACCGGGGAGCTGTTTTTT. Combining the CDR3 with reference TRBV7-6 and TRBJ2-2 gives the whole variable domain GAGVSQSPRYKVTKRGQDVALRCDPISGHVSLYWYRQALGQGPEFLTYFNYEAQQDKSGLPNDRFSAERPEGSISTLTIQRTEQRDSAMYRCASSLALANTGELFFGEGSRLTVL.

This chain joins TRBV29-1 and TRBJ2-7; 9 bases align to TRBD1. J lost 3 bases, V lost 8 bases, and 2 bases had no gene match. CDR1 and CDR2 (germline): SQVTM, ANQGSEA. This CDR3 spans 11 amino acids. CDR3: CSSGQGYEQYF. DNA for the CDR3: TGCAGCTCGGGACAGGGCTACGAGCAGTACTTC.

This clone was counted between two and nine times. V is TRBV14 and J is TRBJ1-1; D is uncertain. V shed 2 bases and J shed 0 bases, with 10 bases lying between them. The germline CDR1 and CDR2 sequences are SGHDN and FVKESK. This CDR3 region has 15 residues. CDR3 coding DNA: TGTGCCAGCAGCCAATTTTCACAGATGAACACTGAAGCTTTCTTT. It encodes CASSQFSQMNTEAFF.